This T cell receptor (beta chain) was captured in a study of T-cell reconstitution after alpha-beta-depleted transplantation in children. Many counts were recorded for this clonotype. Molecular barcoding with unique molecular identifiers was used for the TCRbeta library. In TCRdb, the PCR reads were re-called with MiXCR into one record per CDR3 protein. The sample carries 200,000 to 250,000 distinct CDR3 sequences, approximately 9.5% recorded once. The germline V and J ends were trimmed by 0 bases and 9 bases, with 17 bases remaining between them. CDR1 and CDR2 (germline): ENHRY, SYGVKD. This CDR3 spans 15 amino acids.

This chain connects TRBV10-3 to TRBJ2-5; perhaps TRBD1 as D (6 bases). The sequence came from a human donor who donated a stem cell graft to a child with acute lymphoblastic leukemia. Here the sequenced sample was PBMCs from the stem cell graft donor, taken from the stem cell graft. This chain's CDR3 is CAISESFAGVEAQYF. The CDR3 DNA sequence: TGTGCCATCAGTGAGTCTTTTGCAGGGGTTGAGGCCCAGTACTTC.